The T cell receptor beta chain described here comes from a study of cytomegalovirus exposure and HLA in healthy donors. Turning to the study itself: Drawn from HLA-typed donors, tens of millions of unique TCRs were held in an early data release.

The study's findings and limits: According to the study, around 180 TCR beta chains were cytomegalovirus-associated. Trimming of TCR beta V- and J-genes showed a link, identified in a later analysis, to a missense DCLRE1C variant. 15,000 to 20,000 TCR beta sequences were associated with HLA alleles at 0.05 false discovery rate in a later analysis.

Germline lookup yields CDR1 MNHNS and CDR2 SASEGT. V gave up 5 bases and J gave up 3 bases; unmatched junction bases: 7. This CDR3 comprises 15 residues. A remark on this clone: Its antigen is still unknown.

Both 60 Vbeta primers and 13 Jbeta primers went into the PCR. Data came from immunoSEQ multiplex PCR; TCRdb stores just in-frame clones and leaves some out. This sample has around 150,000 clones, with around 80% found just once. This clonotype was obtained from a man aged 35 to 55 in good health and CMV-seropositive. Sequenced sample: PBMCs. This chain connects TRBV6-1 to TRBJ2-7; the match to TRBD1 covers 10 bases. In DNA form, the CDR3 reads TGTGCCAGCAGTACCGGGACAGGGGCGGTCTACGAGCAGTACTTC. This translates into CASSTGTGAVYEQYF.